This T cell receptor (beta chain) was recovered during a study of control samples from healthy donors and cancer patients. The data were produced by immunoSEQ multiplex PCR, yet TCRdb's version contains in-frame clones alone and is incomplete. The data hold 150,000 to 200,000 clones, with approximately 92% observed a single time. Germline V gene data show CDR1 as ENHRY and CDR2 as SYGVKD. V was cut by 6 bases and J by 11 bases, with 17 bases left in between. This CDR3 has 14 residues. The clonotype comes from a man in his late teens or twenties in good health. The sample consisted of blood. The chain carries TRBV10-3 and TRBJ1-6, with TRBD1 as a possible D gene (5 bases). Here the CDR3 DNA reads TGTGCCATCAGGTCGGGACGCCTCTATGCACCCCTCCACTTT. Translating gives CAIRSGRLYAPLHF.